Below, 12 T cell receptor beta chains from the same sample are listed, as sequenced in a study of Ad26.COV2.S vaccination and SARS-CoV-2 variants. Treatment meaning: 15 to 20 received Ad26.COV2.S at low or high dose, single or two shots; a few received placebo; per-sample allocation not given. Repertoires come from day 63 after the first vaccine or placebo injection. Some clones are missing from TCRdb's copy, which holds only in-frame ones; the method was immunoSEQ multiplex PCR. This repertoire shows fewer than 500,000 clones, roughly nine tenths found once; its top ten account for around 2.6%. Specimen: peripheral blood, collected in a trial of Ad26.COV2.S vaccine versus placebo. Every receptor here comes from a person aged 18-65 years who received the Ad26.COV2.S COVID-19 vaccine or a placebo.

The rearrangement uses TRBV10-3 and TRBJ2-7; D not certain. Germline V gives CDR1 ENHRY, CDR2 SYGVKD. The CDR3 totals 11 residues. Trimming shortened V by 6 bases and J by 4 bases, and 7 bases separated the two germline ends. CDR3 in amino acids: CAIRDAYEQYF. The CDR3 DNA follows: TGTGCCATCAGGGACGCTTACGAGCAGTACTTC.

The chain employs TRBV4-1 and TRBJ2-3; 8 bases map to TRBD1. V lost 6 bases and J lost 2; bases outside the gene matches: 13. Germline CDR1 MGHRA, CDR2 YSYEKL. CDR3 length: 17 amino acids. The CDR3 region is CASRQPLTGGNTDTQYF. CDR3 nucleotide sequence: TGCGCCAGCAGGCAACCTCTCACAGGGGGAAACACAGATACGCAGTATTTT.

The chain links TRBV19 to TRBJ1-2; 7 bases are a match to TRBD1. The CDR3 is made up of 14 amino acids. Losses at the gene ends were 1 base for V and 4 bases for J; bases not matched to a gene: 3. The V gene's germline CDR1 is LNHDA and CDR2 SQIVND (reference sequence). Written as DNA, the CDR3 is TGTGCCAGTAGTATAGCCGACAGGGCCTATGGCTACACCTTC. It yields the protein CASSIADRAYGYTF.

This clone was detected once. V gene TRBV10-1 combines with J gene TRBJ2-1; D unclear. Germline CDR1 reads WNHNN; CDR2 reads SYGVQD (reference sequence). Trimming shortened V by 2 bases and J by 4 bases, and 12 bases separated the two germline ends. The CDR3 sequence is 15 residues long. The CDR3 DNA is TGCGCCAGCAGTGAGACGGCTGACCTGTACAATGAGCAGTTCTTC. This codes for CASSETADLYNEQFF.

V gene TRBV5-1 combines with J gene TRBJ2-3; 7 bases map to TRBD2. CDR3 length: 20 residues. The germline V gene encodes CDR1 SGHRS and CDR2 YFSETQ. The J segment lost 2 bases and the V segment lost 4 bases, leaving 22 bases of the junction unmatched. The CDR3 protein is CASSPPRTAGIGGYTDTQYF. CDR3 coding DNA: TGCGCCAGCAGCCCCCCGAGAACAGCGGGGATTGGAGGGTACACAGATACGCAGTATTTT.

The CDR3 reads CSVDAGAGQETQYF. The CDR3 DNA sequence: TGCAGCGTTGATGCAGGGGCGGGACAAGAGACCCAGTACTTC. The V and J genes are TRBV29-1 and TRBJ2-5; either TRBD1 or TRBD2 may supply D (6 bases each). Germline V gives CDR1 SQVTM, CDR2 ANQGSEA. V was pared by 3 bases and J by 2 bases, with 13 bases between. The CDR3 covers 14 residues.

J is TRBJ2-1 and V is TRBV7-3; a weak D match, TRBD1 (6 bases). The germline CDR1 and CDR2 sequences are SGHTA and FQGTGA. V lost 8 bases and J lost 0, with 8 bases in between. CDR3 length equals 13 residues. CDR3 coding DNA: TGTGCCAGCCAGGGGAGCTCCTACAATGAGCAGTTCTTC. Encoded protein: CASQGSSYNEQFF.

Only one count was recorded for this clone. The rearrangement joins TRBV6-2 or TRBV6-3 to TRBJ2-2; D remains ambiguous. Germline CDR1 MNHEY, CDR2 SVGEGT. Trimming pared 2 bases from V and 6 bases from J, leaving 7 bases between. This CDR3 contains 13 residues. The chain's CDR3 is CASSYPRPGELFF. CDR3 nucleotides: TGTGCCAGCAGTTACCCTCGGCCCGGGGAGCTGTTTTTT.

This chain uses TRBV7-3 with TRBJ2-2, with 7 bases fitting TRBD2. Germline V gene sequence: CDR1 SGHTA, CDR2 FQGTGA. The CDR3 extends over 15 amino acids. The junction had 9 bases not matched to a gene; V was cut back by 5 bases and J by 6 bases. In DNA form, the CDR3 reads TGTGCCAGCAGCCCGGGACTAACTAAAGCCGGGGAGCTGTTTTTT. Translation: CASSPGLTKAGELFF.

This clone showed up just a few times. This chain connects TRBV10-1 to TRBJ1-4, with D possibly TRBD1 on 5 matching bases. V was trimmed by 2 bases and J by 6 bases, leaving 16 bases between them. The length of the CDR3 is 16 residues. The V gene's germline CDR1 is WNHNN and CDR2 SYGVQD (reference sequence). DNA of the CDR3: TGCGCCAGCAGTGAGCTGGCCAACCTGGGGGATGAAAAACTGTTTTTT. Amino acid sequence: CASSELANLGDEKLFF.

This clone was picked up one time. The chain is built from TRBV7-8 and TRBJ1-5; D unresolved. Per germline, CDR1 SGHVS and CDR2 FQNEAQ. The V and J ends lost 4 bases and 4 bases respectively, with 11 bases between them. This CDR3 is built from 14 residues. CDR3 sequence reads: CASSSPDMNQPQHF. In DNA form, the CDR3 reads TGTGCCAGCAGCTCCCCCGATATGAATCAGCCCCAGCATTTT.

The chain carries TRBV27 and TRBJ1-2, with 10 bases that match TRBD1. After removal of 5 bases from V and 6 bases from J, the junction contained 3 bases not matched to a gene. The CDR3 consists of 13 residues. CDR1 and CDR2 from the germline V gene are MNHEY and SMNVEV (reference sequence). CDR3 protein: CASSLTGGHGYTF. The DNA of the CDR3 is TGTGCCAGCAGTCTGACAGGGGGCCATGGCTACACCTTC.